This TCR beta chain was retrieved from a study of cytomegalovirus exposure and HLA in healthy donors. 13 Jbeta primers and 60 Vbeta primers were used for the PCR. TCRdb keeps only in-frame clones here, not all; method: immunoSEQ multiplex PCR. The sample has about 160,000 clones; around four fifths are singletons. These donors counted as nominally healthy when sampled, but unrecorded immune exposures were likely. General study findings and limits: Most of the TCR beta V segments (in an earlier analysis) were productive either about 87% or about 30% of the time. Looking again later, the authors saw that most CMV-associated TCR beta chains seemed HLA-restricted. Most TCR sequences showed up rarely, but some public TCRs showed up in many donors.

V was clipped by 2 bases and J by 7 bases, with 12 bases between them. This CDR3 contains 13 residues. Germline loops: CDR1 SGHTA, CDR2 FQGNSA. Worth noting for this clone: Antigen: not known.

This rearrangement joins TRBV7-2 to TRBJ2-7; D not certain. The sample was PBMCs. The sequence derives from a man aged 30 to 45 in good health and CMV-seronegative. The CDR3 region is CASSLSPFREQYF. The CDR3 nucleotides read TGTGCCAGCAGCTTAAGCCCGTTTCGTGAGCAGTACTTC.